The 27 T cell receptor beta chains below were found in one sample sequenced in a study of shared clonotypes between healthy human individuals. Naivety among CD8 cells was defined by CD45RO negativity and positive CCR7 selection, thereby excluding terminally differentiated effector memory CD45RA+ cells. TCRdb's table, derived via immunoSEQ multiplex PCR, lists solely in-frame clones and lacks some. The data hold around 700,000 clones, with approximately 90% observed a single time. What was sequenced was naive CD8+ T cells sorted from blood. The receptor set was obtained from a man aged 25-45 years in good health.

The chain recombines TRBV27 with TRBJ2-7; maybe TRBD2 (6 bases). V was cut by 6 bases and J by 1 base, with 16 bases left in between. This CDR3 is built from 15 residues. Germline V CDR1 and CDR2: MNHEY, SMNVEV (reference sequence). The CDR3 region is CASRSPGTLSYEQYF. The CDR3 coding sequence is TGTGCCAGCAGATCCCCTGGGACTCTGTCCTACGAGCAGTACTTC.

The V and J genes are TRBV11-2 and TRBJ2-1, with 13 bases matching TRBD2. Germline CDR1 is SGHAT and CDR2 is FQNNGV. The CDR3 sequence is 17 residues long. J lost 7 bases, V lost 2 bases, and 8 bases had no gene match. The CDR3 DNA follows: TGTGCCAGCAGCTTACCCGGACTAGCGGGAGTGGGAAATGAGCAGTTCTTC. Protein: CASSLPGLAGVGNEQFF. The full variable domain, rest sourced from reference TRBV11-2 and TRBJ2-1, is EAGVAQSPRYKIIEKRQSVAFWCNPISGHATLYWYQQILGQGPKLLIQFQNNGVVDDSQLPKDRFSAERLKGVDSTLKIQPAKLEDSAVYLCASSLPGLAGVGNEQFFGPGTRLTVL.

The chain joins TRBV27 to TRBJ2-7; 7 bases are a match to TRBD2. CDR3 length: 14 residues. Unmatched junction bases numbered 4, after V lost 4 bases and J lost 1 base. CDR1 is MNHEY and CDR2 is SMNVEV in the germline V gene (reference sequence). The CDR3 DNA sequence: TGTGCCAGCAGTTCCCTCGGGGGGTCCTACGAGCAGTACTTC. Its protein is CASSSLGGSYEQYF.

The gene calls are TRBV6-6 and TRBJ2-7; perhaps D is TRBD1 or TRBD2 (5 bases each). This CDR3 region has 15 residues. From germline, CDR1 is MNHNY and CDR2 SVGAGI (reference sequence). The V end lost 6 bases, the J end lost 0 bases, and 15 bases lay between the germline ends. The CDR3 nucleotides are TGTGCCAGCAGGACTATTCTAAGGGGCTCCTACGAGCAGTACTTC. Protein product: CASRTILRGSYEQYF.

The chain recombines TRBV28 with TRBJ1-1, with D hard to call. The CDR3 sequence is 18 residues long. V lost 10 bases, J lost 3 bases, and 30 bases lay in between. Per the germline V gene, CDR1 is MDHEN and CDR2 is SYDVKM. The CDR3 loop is CATQTTDGRHIGDTEAFF. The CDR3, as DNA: TGTGCCACACAAACTACTGACGGCAGGCACATTGGGGACACTGAAGCTTTCTTT.

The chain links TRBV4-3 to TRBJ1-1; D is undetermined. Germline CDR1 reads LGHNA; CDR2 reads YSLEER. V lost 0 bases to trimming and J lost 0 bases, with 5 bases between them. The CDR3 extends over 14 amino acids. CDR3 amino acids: CASSQERVNTEAFF. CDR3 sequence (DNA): TGCGCCAGCAGCCAAGAACGCGTGAACACTGAAGCTTTCTTT.

As DNA, the CDR3 is TGTGCCAGTAGTGGGATAGGTACCAGAGCTAACTATGGCTACACCTTC. Translated: CASSGIGTRANYGYTF. This rearrangement joins TRBV19 to TRBJ1-2; D is undetermined. Germline V gives CDR1 LNHDA, CDR2 SQIVND (reference sequence). The CDR3 sequence is 16 residues long. Deletions cut 5 bases from V and 0 bases from J, with 16 bases between.

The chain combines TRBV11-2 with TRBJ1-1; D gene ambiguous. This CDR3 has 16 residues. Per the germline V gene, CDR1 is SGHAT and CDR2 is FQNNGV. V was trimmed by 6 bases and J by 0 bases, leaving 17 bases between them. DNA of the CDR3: TGTGCCAGCAGGCTCGGTGGCCCTTATGTGAACACTGAAGCTTTCTTT. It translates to CASRLGGPYVNTEAFF.

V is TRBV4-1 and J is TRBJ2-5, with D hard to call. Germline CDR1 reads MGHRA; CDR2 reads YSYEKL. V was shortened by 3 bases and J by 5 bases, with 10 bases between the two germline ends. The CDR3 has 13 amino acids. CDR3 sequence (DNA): TGCGCCAGCAGCCAGGCCTTCGTTGAGACCCAGTACTTC. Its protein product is CASSQAFVETQYF.

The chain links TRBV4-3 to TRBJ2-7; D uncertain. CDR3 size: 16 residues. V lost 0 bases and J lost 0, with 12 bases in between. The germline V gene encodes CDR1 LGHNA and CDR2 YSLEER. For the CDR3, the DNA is TGCGCCAGCAGCCAAGATCGAATCGGGCACTCCTACGAGCAGTACTTC. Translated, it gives CASSQDRIGHSYEQYF.

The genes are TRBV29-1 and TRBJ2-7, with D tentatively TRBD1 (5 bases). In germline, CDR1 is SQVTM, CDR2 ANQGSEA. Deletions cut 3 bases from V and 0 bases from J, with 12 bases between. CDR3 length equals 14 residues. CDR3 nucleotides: TGCAGCGTTGAGGCAGGGAAGAGCTCCTACGAGCAGTACTTC. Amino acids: CSVEAGKSSYEQYF.

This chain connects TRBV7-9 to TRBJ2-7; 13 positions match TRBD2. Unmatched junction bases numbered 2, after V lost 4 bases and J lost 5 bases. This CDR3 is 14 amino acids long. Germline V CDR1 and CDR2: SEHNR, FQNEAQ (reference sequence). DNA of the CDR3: TGTGCCAGCAGCTCGGGACTAGCGGGACACGAGCAGTACTTC. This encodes CASSSGLAGHEQYF.

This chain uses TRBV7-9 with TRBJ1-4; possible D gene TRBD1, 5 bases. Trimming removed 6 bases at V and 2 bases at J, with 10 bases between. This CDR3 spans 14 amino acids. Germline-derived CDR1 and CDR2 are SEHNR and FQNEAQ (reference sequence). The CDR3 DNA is TGTGCCAGCAGAACCGGGGGGACTAATGAAAAACTGTTTTTT. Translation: CASRTGGTNEKLFF.

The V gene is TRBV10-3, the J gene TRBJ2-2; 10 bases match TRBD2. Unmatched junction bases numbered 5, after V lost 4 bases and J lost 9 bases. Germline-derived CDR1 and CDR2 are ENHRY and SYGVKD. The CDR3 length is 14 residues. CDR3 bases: TGTGCCATCAGTGGGCTAGCGGGAGCCCGGGAGCTGTTTTTT. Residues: CAISGLAGARELFF.

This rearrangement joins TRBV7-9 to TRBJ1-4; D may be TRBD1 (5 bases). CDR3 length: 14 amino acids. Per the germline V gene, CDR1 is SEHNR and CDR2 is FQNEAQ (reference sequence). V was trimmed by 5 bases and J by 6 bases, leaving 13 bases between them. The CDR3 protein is CASSHPGGDEKLFF. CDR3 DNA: TGTGCCAGCAGCCACCCCGGGGGGGATGAAAAACTGTTTTTT.

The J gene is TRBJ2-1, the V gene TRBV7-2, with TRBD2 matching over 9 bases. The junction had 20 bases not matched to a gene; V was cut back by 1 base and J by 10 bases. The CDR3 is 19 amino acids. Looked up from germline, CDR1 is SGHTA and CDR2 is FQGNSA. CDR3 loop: CASSLEGATGLAHPTEQFF. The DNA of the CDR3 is TGTGCCAGCAGCTTAGAAGGGGCGACGGGACTAGCTCACCCAACGGAGCAGTTCTTC.

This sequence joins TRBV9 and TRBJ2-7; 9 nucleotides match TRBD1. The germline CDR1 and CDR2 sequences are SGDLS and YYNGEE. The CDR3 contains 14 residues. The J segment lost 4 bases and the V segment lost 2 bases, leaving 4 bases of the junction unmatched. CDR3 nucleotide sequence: TGTGCCAGCAGCGTTTCCGGGACAGGGTACGAGCAGTACTTC. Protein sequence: CASSVSGTGYEQYF.

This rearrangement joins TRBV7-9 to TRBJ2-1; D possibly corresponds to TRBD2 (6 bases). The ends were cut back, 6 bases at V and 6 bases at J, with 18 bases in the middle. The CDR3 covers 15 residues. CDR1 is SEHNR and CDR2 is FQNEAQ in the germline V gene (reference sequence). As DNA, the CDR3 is TGTGCCAGCAGATCCACCGGGACTTACCCCAATGAGCAGTTCTTC. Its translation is CASRSTGTYPNEQFF.

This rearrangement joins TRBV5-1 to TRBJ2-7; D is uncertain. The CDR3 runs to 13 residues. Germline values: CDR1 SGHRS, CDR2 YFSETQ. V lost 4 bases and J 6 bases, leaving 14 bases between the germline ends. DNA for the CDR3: TGCGCCAGCAGCCAAACCCCCCCCCTCGAGCAGTACTTC. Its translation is CASSQTPPLEQYF.

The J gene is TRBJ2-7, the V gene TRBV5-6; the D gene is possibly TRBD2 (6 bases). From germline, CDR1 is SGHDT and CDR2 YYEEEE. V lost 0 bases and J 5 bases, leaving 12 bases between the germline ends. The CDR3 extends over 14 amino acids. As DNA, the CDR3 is TGTGCCAGCAGCTTGGCCCGGGAGAGCGACGAGCAGTACTTC. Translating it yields CASSLARESDEQYF.

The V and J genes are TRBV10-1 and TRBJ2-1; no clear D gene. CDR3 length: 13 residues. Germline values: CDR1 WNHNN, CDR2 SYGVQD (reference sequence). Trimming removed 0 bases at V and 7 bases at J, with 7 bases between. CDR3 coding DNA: TGCGCCAGCAGTGAGTCTATCGGTAATGAGCAGTTCTTC. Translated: CASSESIGNEQFF.

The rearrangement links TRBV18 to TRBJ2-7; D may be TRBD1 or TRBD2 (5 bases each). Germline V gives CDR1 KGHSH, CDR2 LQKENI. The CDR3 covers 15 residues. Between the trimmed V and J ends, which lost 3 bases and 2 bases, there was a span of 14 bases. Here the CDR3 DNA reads TGTGCCAGCTCACCTGAGGGGACCCCGGCCTACGAGCAGTACTTC. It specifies CASSPEGTPAYEQYF.

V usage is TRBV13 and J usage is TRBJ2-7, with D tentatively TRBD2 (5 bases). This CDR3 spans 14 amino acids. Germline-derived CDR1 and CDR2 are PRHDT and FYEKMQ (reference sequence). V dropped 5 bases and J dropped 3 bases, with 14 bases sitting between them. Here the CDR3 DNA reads TGTGCCAGCAGCGCAAGACTCGGGGACTACGAGCAGTACTTC. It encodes CASSARLGDYEQYF. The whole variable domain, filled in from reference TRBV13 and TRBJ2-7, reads AAGVIQSPRHLIKEKRETATLKCYPIPRHDTVYWYQQGPGQDPQFLISFYEKMQSDKGSIPDRFSAQQFSDYHSELNMSSLELGDSALYFCASSARLGDYEQYFGPGTRLTVT.

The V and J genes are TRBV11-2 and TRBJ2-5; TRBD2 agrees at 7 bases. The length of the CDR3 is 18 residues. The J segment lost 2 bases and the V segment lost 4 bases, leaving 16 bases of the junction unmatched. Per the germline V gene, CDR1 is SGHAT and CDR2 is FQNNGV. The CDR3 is CASSSVPGEGFRQETQYF. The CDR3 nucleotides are TGTGCCAGCAGCTCAGTACCCGGGGAGGGATTTCGGCAAGAGACCCAGTACTTC.

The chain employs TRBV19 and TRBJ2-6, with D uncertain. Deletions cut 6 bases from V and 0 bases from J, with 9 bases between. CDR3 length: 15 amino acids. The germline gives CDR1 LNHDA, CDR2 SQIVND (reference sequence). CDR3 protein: CASSLLISGANVLTF. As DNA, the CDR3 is TGTGCCAGTAGCCTTTTAATCTCTGGGGCCAACGTCCTGACTTTC. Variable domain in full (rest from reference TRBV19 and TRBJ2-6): DGGITQSPKYLFRKEGQNVTLSCEQNLNHDAMYWYRQDPGQGLRLIYYSQIVNDFQKGDIAEGYSVSREKKESFPLTVTSAQKNPTAFYLCASSLLISGANVLTFGAGSRLTVL.

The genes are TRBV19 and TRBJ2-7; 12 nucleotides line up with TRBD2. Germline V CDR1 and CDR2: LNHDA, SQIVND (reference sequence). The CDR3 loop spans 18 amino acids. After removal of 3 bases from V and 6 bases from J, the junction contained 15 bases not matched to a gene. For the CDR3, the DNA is TGTGCCAGTAGTATTTCTATGGGAGGACTAGCGGGGAATGGCGAGCAGTACTTC. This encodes CASSISMGGLAGNGEQYF. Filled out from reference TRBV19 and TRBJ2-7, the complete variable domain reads DGGITQSPKYLFRKEGQNVTLSCEQNLNHDAMYWYRQDPGQGLRLIYYSQIVNDFQKGDIAEGYSVSREKKESFPLTVTSAQKNPTAFYLCASSISMGGLAGNGEQYFGPGTRLTVT.

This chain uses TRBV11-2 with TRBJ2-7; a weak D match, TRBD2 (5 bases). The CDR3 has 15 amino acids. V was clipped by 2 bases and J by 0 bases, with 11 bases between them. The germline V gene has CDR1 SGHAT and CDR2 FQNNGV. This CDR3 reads CASSLSGSLSYEQYF. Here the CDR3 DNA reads TGTGCCAGCAGCTTATCGGGGTCCCTCTCCTACGAGCAGTACTTC.